This T cell receptor beta chain was captured by sequencing in a study of beta chain features in type 1 diabetes. Germline assignment: CDR1 SGHAT and CDR2 FQNNGV. This CDR3 contains 13 residues. Trimming took 1 base from V and 9 from J, leaving 12 bases between them. The study reverse transcribed the entire isolated RNA, so it sequenced expressed TCRB transcripts. The assay was immunoSEQ multiplex PCR, and TCRdb's table has in-frame clones only and misses some. The data show under 800,000 clones, with roughly a sixth seen just once and roughly 0.098% held by the top ten. The material sequenced was naive CD4+ T cells from blood. This receptor was obtained from a man in his late teens or twenties in good health. V usage is TRBV11-2 and J usage is TRBJ1-1; D possibly corresponds to TRBD1 (5 bases). CDR3 nucleotide sequence: TGTGCCAGCAGCTTAGGCGAACAGGTAAAAGCTTTCTTT. Residues: CASSLGEQVKAFF.